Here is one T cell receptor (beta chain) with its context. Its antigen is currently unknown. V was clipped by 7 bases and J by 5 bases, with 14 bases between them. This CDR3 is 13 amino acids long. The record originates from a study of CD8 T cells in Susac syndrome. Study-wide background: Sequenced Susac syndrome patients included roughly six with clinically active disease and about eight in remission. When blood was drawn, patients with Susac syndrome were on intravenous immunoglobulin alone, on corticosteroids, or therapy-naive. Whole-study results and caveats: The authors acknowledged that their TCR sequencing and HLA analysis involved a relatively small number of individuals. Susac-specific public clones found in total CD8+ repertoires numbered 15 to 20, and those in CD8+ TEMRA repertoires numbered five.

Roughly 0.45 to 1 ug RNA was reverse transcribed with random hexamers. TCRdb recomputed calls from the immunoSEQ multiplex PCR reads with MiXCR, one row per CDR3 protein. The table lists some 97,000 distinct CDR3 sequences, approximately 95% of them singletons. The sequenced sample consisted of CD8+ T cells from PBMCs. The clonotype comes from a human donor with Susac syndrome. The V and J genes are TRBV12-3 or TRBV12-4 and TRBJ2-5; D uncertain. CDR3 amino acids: CASKSPPRETQYF. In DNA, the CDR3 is TGTGCCAGCAAAAGTCCACCAAGGGAGACCCAGTACTTC.